This TCR beta chain was sequenced in a study of Ad26.COV2.S vaccination and SARS-CoV-2 variants. Study at large: Donor joined the COV1001 Ad26.COV2.S trial arm. Into the muscle, Ad26.COV2.S was dosed once or twice, 56 days apart.

As concerns this clone: The antigen is undetermined.

Study observations and caveats: Vaccine recipients and placebo recipients showed similar non-spike TCR breadth. There was a possibility that the TCR breadth and depth analyses underestimated total T cell responses.

The CDR3 covers 13 residues. The J segment lost 8 bases and the V segment lost 4 bases, leaving 3 bases of the junction unmatched. The germline gives CDR1 LGHNA, CDR2 YNFKEQ. TCRdb keeps only in-frame clones here, not all; method: immunoSEQ multiplex PCR. The sample has roughly 300,000 clones; 88% are singletons. The treatment: 15 to 20 received Ad26.COV2.S at low or high dose, single or two shots; several received placebo; per-sample allocation not given. Sampling happened 63 days after the first vaccine or placebo injection. Sample: peripheral blood, taken in a trial of Ad26.COV2.S vaccine versus placebo. This TCR derives from a person between 18 and 65 years old who received the Ad26.COV2.S COVID-19 vaccine or a placebo. V is TRBV4-2 and J is TRBJ2-1, with 9 bases that match TRBD1. CDR3 protein: CASSPRQGDEQFF. Here the CDR3 DNA reads TGTGCCAGCAGCCCCCGACAGGGGGATGAGCAGTTCTTC.